Following are 23 T cell receptor beta chains from one sample sequenced in a study of T cell responses to AZD1222 COVID-19 vaccine. TCRdb keeps only in-frame clones here, not all; method: immunoSEQ multiplex PCR. The data contain about 140,000 clones, approximately 90% of them singletons. The sequencing used peripheral blood, collected on day 0 of AZD1222 vaccination. Every receptor here comes from an adult in good health.

The chain employs TRBV29-1 and TRBJ1-1; D gene uncertain. Germline CDR1 is SQVTM and CDR2 is ANQGSEA. V was clipped by 1 base and J by 1 base, with 10 bases between them. The CDR3 is 14 amino acids. The CDR3 is CSVEVAAGNTEAFF. DNA of the CDR3: TGCAGCGTTGAAGTGGCAGCAGGGAACACTGAAGCTTTCTTT.

The chain combines TRBV27 with TRBJ1-2; D is uncertain. Germline V gives CDR1 MNHEY, CDR2 SMNVEV (reference sequence). The V and J ends lost 5 bases and 8 bases respectively, with 15 bases between them. This CDR3 is 13 amino acids long. CDR3 sequence (DNA): TGTGCCAGCAGTCCTTCCGACGTGGGGGGCTACACCTTC. As protein: CASSPSDVGGYTF.

J is TRBJ1-1 and V is TRBV4-3, with 9 bases lining up with TRBD1. CDR3 length: 16 amino acids. Germline V CDR1 and CDR2: LGHNA, YSLEER. The ends lost 3 bases at V and 4 bases at J; junction bases unmatched: 9. The CDR3 DNA follows: TGCGCCAGCAGCCAGACTTCCGGGACAGGGTTCACTGAAGCTTTCTTT. Protein: CASSQTSGTGFTEAFF.

The chain combines TRBV15 with TRBJ2-2, with D unclear. V lost 1 base, J lost 0 bases, and 0 bases lay in between. This CDR3 is built from 13 residues. CDR1 is LNHNV and CDR2 is YYDKDF in the germline V gene (reference sequence). This chain's CDR3 is CATSRANTGELFF. CDR3 sequence (DNA): TGTGCCACCAGCAGAGCGAACACCGGGGAGCTGTTTTTT.

The chain employs TRBV6-5 and TRBJ2-7, with D uncertain. Trimming removed 7 bases at V and 3 bases at J, with 16 bases between. The CDR3 extends over 14 amino acids. Germline V gene sequence: CDR1 MNHEY, CDR2 SVGAGI. The chain's CDR3 is CASTKNGGSYEQYF. As DNA, the CDR3 is TGTGCCAGCACCAAAAACGGTGGCAGCTACGAGCAGTACTTC.

This clone was seen just once. The rearrangement uses TRBV4-2 and TRBJ2-1; D gene uncertain. With 2 bases removed from V and 0 bases from J, the gap between germline ends came to 11 bases. The CDR3 contains 16 residues. Germline loops: CDR1 LGHNA, CDR2 YNFKEQ. Here the CDR3 reads CASSQLSVSSYNEQFF. CDR3 coding DNA: TGTGCCAGCAGCCAATTAAGCGTAAGCTCCTACAATGAGCAGTTCTTC.

This chain joins TRBV7-2 and TRBJ1-2; possibly TRBD1 for D (6 bases). Trimming shortened V by 5 bases and J by 7 bases, and 20 bases separated the two germline ends. Looked up from germline, CDR1 is SGHTA and CDR2 is FQGNSA. The CDR3 contains 15 residues. The CDR3 spells CASSPITGTWGGYTF. In DNA form, the CDR3 reads TGTGCCAGCAGCCCCATCACAGGGACGTGGGGTGGCTACACCTTC. The variable domain in full, with the rest retrieved from reference TRBV7-2 and TRBJ1-2, is GAGVSQSPSNKVTEKGKDVELRCDPISGHTALYWYRQSLGQGLEFLIYFQGNSAPDKSGLPSDRFSAERTGGSVSTLTIQRTQQEDSAVYLCASSPITGTWGGYTFGSGTRLTVV.

The rearrangement joins TRBV19 to TRBJ2-5; 7 nucleotides align to TRBD2. Germline CDR1 LNHDA, CDR2 SQIVND (reference sequence). Trimming removed 3 bases from V and 4 bases from J; junction bases left unmatched: 8. The CDR3 has 15 residues. The CDR3 region is CASSIWRGKGETQYF. DNA of the CDR3: TGTGCCAGTAGTATCTGGCGGGGGAAGGGAGAGACCCAGTACTTC.

The chain recombines TRBV28 with TRBJ1-3; a possible D gene is TRBD1 (5 bases). This CDR3 comprises 17 residues. The germline gives CDR1 MDHEN, CDR2 SYDVKM. V was clipped by 5 bases and J by 0 bases, with 17 bases between them. The CDR3 region has the DNA TGTGCCAGCAGTCCTAGCCCGAGGGGATACTCTGGAAACACCATATATTTT. Its protein product is CASSPSPRGYSGNTIYF. The whole variable domain, filled in from reference TRBV28 and TRBJ1-3, reads DVKVTQSSRYLVKRTGEKVFLECVQDMDHENMFWYRQDPGLGLRLIYFSYDVKMKEKGDIPEGYSVSREKKERFSLILESASTNQTSMYLCASSPSPRGYSGNTIYFGEGSWLTVV.

The chain employs TRBV6-4 and TRBJ2-2, with TRBD2 matching over 8 bases. Germline assignment: CDR1 MRHNA and CDR2 SNTAGT. This CDR3 has 14 amino acids. Unmatched junction bases numbered 10, after V lost 10 bases and J lost 6 bases. The CDR3 is CATSDGREAGELFF. The CDR3 DNA reads as TGTGCCACCTCAGACGGGAGGGAGGCCGGGGAGCTGTTTTTT.

This chain links TRBV4-2 with TRBJ2-1; 8 nucleotides match TRBD1. Germline V gene sequence: CDR1 LGHNA, CDR2 YNFKEQ. Germline trimming cut 4 bases from V and 9 bases from J; bases unmatched to any gene: 14. The CDR3 is 16 residues long. Here the CDR3 DNA reads TGTGCCAGCAGCCGCGTGTTGGAGGACAGGGCGGGTGAGCAGTTCTTC. Translating it yields CASSRVLEDRAGEQFF.

This chain uses TRBV11-3 with TRBJ2-7; 8 bases are a match to TRBD2. This CDR3 spans 14 amino acids. J lost 0 bases, V lost 10 bases, and 8 bases had no gene match. Per the germline V gene, CDR1 is SGHNT and CDR2 is YENEEA. The CDR3 nucleotides are TGTGCCACCGGGCGAAGCGGGAGCTCCTACGAGCAGTACTTC. As protein: CATGRSGSSYEQYF.

This sequence joins TRBV7-2 and TRBJ2-1, with TRBD2 matching 7 bases. Per the germline V gene, CDR1 is SGHTA and CDR2 is FQGNSA. V shed 3 bases and J 9 bases; nucleotides not matched to a gene: 2. The CDR3 covers 12 residues. CDR3: CASSFPSGEQFF. The CDR3 DNA sequence: TGTGCCAGCAGCTTCCCTAGCGGTGAGCAGTTCTTC.

The CDR3 DNA reads TGTGCCAGCAGGGGAGGCGGGGAGCTGTTTTTT. Amino acid sequence: CASRGGGELFF. The chain recombines TRBV27 with TRBJ2-2; possible D gene TRBD2, 6 bases. The CDR3 covers 11 residues. V was clipped by 6 bases and J by 7 bases, with 6 bases between them. The germline gives CDR1 MNHEY, CDR2 SMNVEV (reference sequence).

The chain joins TRBV5-1 to TRBJ2-1; 7 positions agree with TRBD2. CDR3 length: 16 residues. After removal of 0 bases from V and 4 bases from J, the junction contained 7 bases not matched to a gene. Germline CDR1 and CDR2: SGHRS and YFSETQ. This CDR3 reads CASSLVGLAAYNEQFF. DNA of the CDR3: TGCGCCAGCAGCTTGGTAGGCCTAGCGGCATACAATGAGCAGTTCTTC.

CDR3 in amino acids: CASSQGAGSFYGYTF. CDR3 DNA: TGTGCCAGCAGCCAAGGGGCGGGCAGTTTCTATGGCTACACCTTC. This chain connects TRBV27 to TRBJ1-2; possibly TRBD1 for D (5 bases). The CDR3 loop spans 15 amino acids. The V gene's germline CDR1 is MNHEY and CDR2 SMNVEV (reference sequence). Trimming took 6 bases from V and 4 from J, leaving 18 bases between them.

This chain's CDR3 is CASSQDGLEANTGELFF. The CDR3 nucleotides are TGCGCCAGCAGCCAAGATGGGCTAGAAGCAAACACCGGGGAGCTGTTTTTT. J is TRBJ2-2 and V is TRBV4-3; no firm D call. The CDR3 is made up of 17 amino acids. The germline CDR1 and CDR2 sequences are LGHNA and YSLEER. With 0 bases removed from V and 2 bases from J, the gap between germline ends came to 13 bases.

The chain joins TRBV10-3 to TRBJ1-5, with 7 bases lining up with TRBD1. From germline, CDR1 is ENHRY and CDR2 SYGVKD. V was clipped by 4 bases and J by 3 bases; unmatched bases: 6. The CDR3 length is 15 residues. CDR3 sequence (DNA): TGTGCCATCAGTGCTGGACAGGTTCTCAATCAGCCCCAGCATTTT. Residues: CAISAGQVLNQPQHF.

The genes are TRBV20-1 and TRBJ1-1; 10 positions agree with TRBD1. The CDR3 extends over 15 amino acids. V dropped 3 bases and J dropped 4; count of bases not matched to a gene: 8. Germline loops: CDR1 DFQATT, CDR2 SNEGSKA (reference sequence). CDR3 amino acids: CSASRDRGGSTEAFF. The CDR3 DNA is TGCAGTGCTAGTAGGGACAGGGGAGGGAGCACTGAAGCTTTCTTT.

The chain has TRBV20-1 and TRBJ1-5; 7 bases align to TRBD1. Germline lookup yields CDR1 DFQATT and CDR2 SNEGSKA (reference sequence). This CDR3 has 14 amino acids. V gave up 3 bases and J gave up 7 bases; unmatched junction bases: 9. The CDR3 region is CSASRAGGSQPQHF. CDR3 coding DNA: TGCAGTGCTAGTCGGGCAGGGGGTTCGCAGCCCCAGCATTTT.

As concerns this clone: The junction departs from germline at one end; a sequencing error may be responsible. The chain is built from TRBV7-9 and TRBJ2-5; 8 bases fit TRBD1. Germline lookup yields CDR1 SEHNR and CDR2 FQNEAQ (reference sequence). This CDR3 spans 17 amino acids. The chain's CDR3 is CASRKGSTGAPRESQYF. The CDR3 coding sequence is TGTGCCAGCCGAAAAGGGTCGACAGGGGCGCCAAGAGAGTCCCAGTACTTC.

This clone was recorded a few times. The chain carries TRBV27 and TRBJ1-5, with D maybe TRBD1 (5 bases). The V gene's germline CDR1 is MNHEY and CDR2 SMNVEV (reference sequence). Trimming took 5 bases from V and 6 from J, leaving 20 bases between them. This CDR3 contains 16 residues. This CDR3 is CASSDLGQGGSQPQHF. The CDR3 DNA reads as TGTGCCAGCAGTGATTTGGGGCAGGGAGGAAGTCAGCCCCAGCATTTT.

The chain links TRBV27 to TRBJ2-7; unclear D gene. Germline CDR1 MNHEY, CDR2 SMNVEV (reference sequence). V was clipped by 2 bases and J by 3 bases, with 11 bases between them. This CDR3 is 14 amino acids long. The CDR3 sequence is CASSLGGWGYEQYF. The DNA of the CDR3 is TGTGCCAGCAGTTTAGGTGGGTGGGGCTACGAGCAGTACTTC.